This TCR beta chain was captured by sequencing in a study of blood T cell repertoires in COVID-19. About the research overall: COVID-19 samples, acute and convalescent, were from the United States, Italy and Spain. In each case, the material was cDNA or gDNA derived from T cells, B-cell-depleted T cells, or PBMCs.

The CDR3 loop spans 15 amino acids. Germline CDR1 MGHRA, CDR2 YSYEKL. The ends lost 2 bases at V and 4 bases at J; junction bases unmatched: 5. As originally analysed: It was from reference gene primer amplification that nucleated cell counts were estimated. Assay: immunoSEQ multiplex PCR; the TCRdb copy retains only in-frame clones and omits some. V and J calls and clone size are copied from that table; D and trimming were computed from the DNA. The data contain some 150,000 clones, about 85% of them singletons. The chain employs TRBV4-1 and TRBJ1-2; 9 bases agree with TRBD1. The receptor comes from a man in his sixties who had recovered from COVID-19. Sequenced input: peripheral blood. The CDR3 spells CASSQNTGGGYGYTF. The DNA for the CDR3 is TGCGCCAGCAGCCAAAATACAGGGGGCGGCTATGGCTACACCTTC.